This T cell receptor beta chain was sequenced during a study of cytomegalovirus exposure and HLA in healthy donors. Findings and caveats of the study: Earlier analysis found most TCR beta V segments productive about 90% or about 30% of the time. CMV serostatus alone was available as immune exposure information.

In regard to this clone: Its antigen is still unknown.

Germline V gives CDR1 SGHAT, CDR2 FQNNGV. The CDR3 length is 15 residues. The trim removed 1 base at V and 4 bases at J, leaving 5 bases unmatched. Primers included in the PCR were 60 Vbeta and 13 Jbeta primers. This table comes from immunoSEQ multiplex PCR, and its TCRdb copy is limited to in-frame clones, with some not included. The table lists some 51,000 clones, 77% of them singletons. Source material: PBMCs. The rearrangement links TRBV11-2 to TRBJ1-1; 8 bases match TRBD1. This sequence was found in a female donor in good health and CMV-seronegative. The CDR3 here is CASSLGQGPATEAFF. The CDR3 DNA follows: TGTGCCAGCAGCTTAGGACAGGGGCCGGCCACTGAAGCTTTCTTT.